The 24 T cell receptor beta chains given below trace back to one sample, sequenced in a study of CD8 T cells in Susac syndrome. RNA, at about 0.45 to 1 ug, was reverse transcribed with random hexamers. Via MiXCR, TCRdb re-called the immunoSEQ multiplex PCR reads, giving one row per CDR3 protein. The profile shows approximately 190,000 distinct CDR3 sequences, over 90% of them singletons. Sequencing used CD8+ T cells from PBMCs. Receptors were obtained from a human donor with Susac syndrome.

Worth noting for this clonotype: Germline is not matched at one junction end, which may reflect a read error. V gene TRBV28 combines with J gene TRBJ1-2; 8 bases are shared with TRBD1. CDR1 is MDHEN and CDR2 is SYDVKM in the germline V gene. The CDR3 has 14 residues. The CDR3 sequence: CATVDPTGDYDYTF. CDR3 nucleotides: TGTGCCACCGTAGATCCGACAGGGGACTATGACTACACCTTC.

The V gene is TRBV14, the J gene TRBJ2-7; D not resolved. Germline lookup yields CDR1 SGHDN and CDR2 FVKESK. The CDR3 runs 13 residues. Between the trimmed V and J ends, which lost 1 base and 5 bases, there was a span of 9 bases. CDR3 sequence: CASSQVVGNEQYF. CDR3 DNA sequence: TGTGCCAGCAGCCAAGTGGTGGGGAACGAGCAGTACTTC. Supplemented by reference TRBV14 and TRBJ2-7, the full variable domain reads EAGVTQFPSHSVIEKGQTVTLRCDPISGHDNLYWYRRVMGKEIKFLLHFVKESKQDESGMPNNRFLAERTGGTYSTLKVQPAELEDSGVYFCASSQVVGNEQYFGPGTRLTVT.

This sequence joins TRBV4-2 and TRBJ2-7; D gene uncertain. CDR1 LGHNA and CDR2 YNFKEQ come from the germline V gene. Trimming removed 0 bases from V and 3 bases from J, with 12 bases in between. This CDR3 region has 15 residues. The CDR3 DNA reads TGTGCCAGCAGCCAAGAAATGGAGAAGAACTACGAGCAGTACTTC. Its protein product is CASSQEMEKNYEQYF.

The genes are TRBV6-5 and TRBJ1-5; TRBD1 might be the D (6 bases). The CDR3 is made up of 20 amino acids. Trimming left V 2 bases short and J 5 bases short, with 28 bases between. The germline gives CDR1 MNHEY, CDR2 SVGAGI. CDR3 sequence reads: CASSYAPGHRSPTNDQPQHF. In DNA form, the CDR3 reads TGTGCCAGCAGTTACGCGCCGGGACACCGGTCCCCAACAAATGATCAGCCCCAGCATTTT.

The chain is built from TRBV9 and TRBJ2-1; 8 bases are a match to TRBD1. Germline V CDR1 and CDR2: SGDLS, YYNGEE. The V and J ends lost 4 bases and 13 bases, in that order; junction bases with no gene match: 10. The CDR3 spans 13 residues. CDR3 in DNA: TGTGCCAGCAGCCCAGGAGGACAGGGAGCCCAGTTCTTC. Residues: CASSPGGQGAQFF.

This chain connects TRBV9 to TRBJ1-6, with TRBD1 identical over 8 bases. V shed 5 bases, J shed 7 bases, and the junction held 2 bases outside the gene matches. The CDR3 has 13 amino acids. Germline values: CDR1 SGDLS, CDR2 YYNGEE. The CDR3 DNA reads as TGTGCCAGCAGTTCAGGGGGCAATTCACCCCTCCACTTT. This codes for CASSSGGNSPLHF.

In nucleotides, the CDR3 is TGTGCCAGCAGACAGGGGGCTTTGTACACTGAAGCTTTCTTT. Translated, it gives CASRQGALYTEAFF. This chain links TRBV6-5 with TRBJ1-1; 9 nucleotides match TRBD1. In germline, CDR1 is MNHEY, CDR2 SVGAGI. The CDR3 length is 14 residues. V lost 6 bases, J lost 3 bases, and 5 bases stayed unmatched.

This clonotype was found once. The genes are TRBV18 and TRBJ2-2; possible D gene TRBD1, 5 bases. V lost 6 bases and J lost 4, with 9 bases in between. Germline V lookup: CDR1 KGHSH, CDR2 LQKENI. The CDR3 contains 13 residues. Here the CDR3 DNA reads TGTGCCAGCTCTCCGGACACCACCGGGGAGCTGTTTTTT. It codes for CASSPDTTGELFF.

V and J are TRBV12-3 or TRBV12-4 and TRBJ2-5, with 10 bases that match TRBD1. The junction had 5 bases not matched to a gene; V was cut back by 5 bases and J by 5 bases. The CDR3 has 14 amino acids. The CDR3 loop is CASSSDRGHETQYF. In DNA form, the CDR3 reads TGTGCCAGCAGTAGTGACAGGGGGCACGAGACCCAGTACTTC.

J is TRBJ2-5 and V is TRBV7-6, with D unresolved. Germline assignment: CDR1 SGHVS and CDR2 FNYEAQ. The CDR3 is made up of 15 amino acids. V was trimmed by 1 base and J by 0 bases, leaving 9 bases between them. The CDR3 loop reads CASSLGARYQETQYF. CDR3 sequence (DNA): TGTGCCAGCAGCTTAGGGGCCCGATACCAAGAGACCCAGTACTTC.

The chain combines TRBV15 with TRBJ2-3; 9 positions agree with TRBD2. With 1 base clipped from V and 3 bases from J, the junction kept 5 bases outside the gene matches. The germline V gene has CDR1 LNHNV and CDR2 YYDKDF (reference sequence). This CDR3 has 16 residues. For the CDR3, the DNA is TGTGCCACCAGCAGAGCACTGAGCGGGAGGACAGATACGCAGTATTTT. Amino acid sequence: CATSRALSGRTDTQYF.

DNA of the CDR3: TGCAGCGTTGACATACCCACCGGGGAGCTGTTTTTT. This encodes CSVDIPTGELFF. J is TRBJ2-2 and V is TRBV29-1; D gene uncertain. V was trimmed by 3 bases and J by 4 bases, leaving 6 bases between them. This CDR3 is 12 amino acids long. Germline V gene lookup returns CDR1 SQVTM and CDR2 ANQGSEA.

This rearrangement joins TRBV5-6 to TRBJ2-5, with 8 bases lining up with TRBD1. From germline, CDR1 is SGHDT and CDR2 YYEEEE. The CDR3 has 14 amino acids. Trimming cost V 6 bases and J 3 bases; bases outside gene matches: 7. The CDR3 nucleotides are TGTGCCAGCAACTCGGGACAGGCGGAAGAGACCCAGTACTTC. It is translated as CASNSGQAEETQYF.

This chain joins TRBV4-1 and TRBJ2-1; 11 bases line up with TRBD2. Per the germline V gene, CDR1 is MGHRA and CDR2 is YSYEKL. The CDR3 is 18 residues long. Germline trimming cut 0 bases from V and 2 bases from J; bases unmatched to any gene: 6. Here the CDR3 reads CASSQDTSGSGPYNEQFF. The CDR3, as DNA: TGCGCCAGCAGCCAAGATACTAGCGGGAGTGGTCCCTACAATGAGCAGTTCTTC.

The V and J genes are TRBV7-9 and TRBJ2-5; 9 nucleotides agree with TRBD2. The V and J ends lost 6 bases and 2 bases, in that order; junction bases with no gene match: 7. The CDR3 is made up of 15 amino acids. Germline CDR1 reads SEHNR; CDR2 reads FQNEAQ (reference sequence). CDR3 DNA sequence: TGTGCCAGCAGACGTATAGCGGGGGCACAAGAGACCCAGTACTTC. This sequence encodes CASRRIAGAQETQYF.

The chain employs TRBV6-6 and TRBJ2-1; tentative D call: TRBD2 (5 bases). Germline-derived CDR1 and CDR2 are MNHNY and SVGAGI (reference sequence). The CDR3 has 15 residues. V was trimmed by 6 bases and J by 12 bases, leaving 24 bases between them. The CDR3 DNA is TGTGCCAGCAGCCACTCGACCCCACGGGGTTTATGGCAGTTCTTC. This sequence encodes CASSHSTPRGLWQFF.

The chain carries TRBV29-1 and TRBJ1-4; possible D gene TRBD1, 5 bases. V was cut by 6 bases and J by 8 bases, with 25 bases left in between. This CDR3 is built from 16 residues. Germline CDR1 reads SQVTM; CDR2 reads ANQGSEA. CDR3 sequence reads: CSVTKGTVGAREKLFF. The CDR3 DNA follows: TGCAGCGTGACAAAAGGAACAGTCGGGGCTAGGGAAAAACTGTTTTTT.

The chain has TRBV11-2 and TRBJ2-6, with D tentatively TRBD2 (7 bases). The V end lost 3 bases, the J end lost 0 bases, and 15 bases lay between the germline ends. The CDR3 has 18 residues. Germline lookup yields CDR1 SGHAT and CDR2 FQNNGV. For the CDR3, the DNA is TGTGCCAGCAGCTTGATACGAGGGGGGGGCTCTGGGGCCAACGTCCTGACTTTC. It encodes CASSLIRGGGSGANVLTF. The complete variable domain, with remaining parts taken from reference TRBV11-2 and TRBJ2-6, reads EAGVAQSPRYKIIEKRQSVAFWCNPISGHATLYWYQQILGQGPKLLIQFQNNGVVDDSQLPKDRFSAERLKGVDSTLKIQPAKLEDSAVYLCASSLIRGGGSGANVLTFGAGSRLTVL.

This clonotype came up once. CDR3 loop: CASSLLGDSTEAFF. CDR3 sequence (DNA): TGTGCCAGCAGCTTATTGGGGGACAGCACTGAAGCTTTCTTT. The chain has TRBV7-9 and TRBJ1-1, with 7 bases fitting TRBD1. The CDR3 is 14 amino acids. Trimming cost V 2 bases and J 4 bases; bases outside gene matches: 4. The germline gives CDR1 SEHNR, CDR2 FQNEAQ (reference sequence).

The chain has TRBV12-3 or TRBV12-4 and TRBJ2-2, with D hard to call. Between the trimmed V and J ends, which lost 6 bases and 6 bases, there was a span of 5 bases. This CDR3 is 11 amino acids long. The CDR3 sequence is CASSNSGELFF. In DNA, the CDR3 is TGTGCCAGCAGCAATTCCGGGGAGCTGTTTTTT.

V usage is TRBV4-1 and J usage is TRBJ1-1; tentative D call: TRBD1 (5 bases). CDR3 size: 15 residues. Germline loops: CDR1 MGHRA, CDR2 YSYEKL. Trimming stripped 3 bases from V and 7 bases from J, with 18 bases between. CDR3 nucleotides: TGCGCCAGCAGCCACGACCCTCTCGGGGGGATTGAAGCTTTCTTT. Protein product: CASSHDPLGGIEAFF.

The chain has TRBV9 and TRBJ1-6; possible D gene TRBD1, 5 bases. CDR3 size: 14 residues. Looked up from germline, CDR1 is SGDLS and CDR2 is YYNGEE. Trimming cost V 0 bases and J 9 bases, with 10 bases left between them. Here the CDR3 DNA reads TGTGCCAGCAGCGTAGAAAGTGGGGGTTCACCCCTCCACTTT. Amino acids: CASSVESGGSPLHF.

The gene calls are TRBV7-9 and TRBJ2-7, with a possible D match to TRBD1 (5 bases). The length of the CDR3 is 16 residues. The germline gives CDR1 SEHNR, CDR2 FQNEAQ (reference sequence). Trimming removed 1 base at V and 1 base at J, with 14 bases between. CDR3 sequence (DNA): TGTGCCAGCAGCTTAGTCCCAAGCCGGACATCCTACGAGCAGTACTTC. Translation gives CASSLVPSRTSYEQYF.

The chain joins TRBV6-6 to TRBJ2-7; 7 bases line up with TRBD1. The V and J ends lost 2 bases and 3 bases, in that order; junction bases with no gene match: 7. The CDR3 is 15 amino acids. From germline, CDR1 is MNHNY and CDR2 SVGAGI (reference sequence). The CDR3 here is CASSYASGTVYEQYF. In DNA, the CDR3 is TGTGCCAGCAGTTACGCCTCCGGGACAGTCTACGAGCAGTACTTC.